This entry lists 5 T cell receptor beta chains sequenced from one sample in a study of glioma-infiltrating T cells after dendritic cell vaccination. Sequencing was performed with immunoSEQ multiplex PCR; in TCRdb, only in-frame clones are kept and a portion is missing. The table has 90,000 to 95,000 clones, around four fifths seen once; the top ten hold approximately 2.1%. Time point of the sample: after dendritic cell vaccination, including at tumor progression/relapse. Source: blood, taken after dendritic cell vaccination. The receptors come from a human donor with glioblastoma.

This clone came up a few times. The chain links TRBV2 to TRBJ1-6, with D possibly being TRBD1 (6 bases). The CDR3 sequence is 14 residues long. V lost 3 bases to trimming and J lost 9 bases, with 12 bases between them. Germline V gene sequence: CDR1 SNHLY, CDR2 FYNNEI. In DNA form, the CDR3 reads TGTGCCAGCAGTGATCGGGGAGGGGGTTCACCCCTCCACTTT. As protein: CASSDRGGGSPLHF.

The genes are TRBV27 and TRBJ2-1; 10 nucleotides line up with TRBD2. Trimming cost V 6 bases and J 4 bases; bases outside gene matches: 6. Germline lookup yields CDR1 MNHEY and CDR2 SMNVEV (reference sequence). This CDR3 spans 15 amino acids. The CDR3 here is CASRRTSGIYNEQFF. DNA of the CDR3: TGTGCCAGCAGGCGTACTAGCGGGATATACAATGAGCAGTTCTTC.

The rearrangement uses TRBV5-4 and TRBJ2-2; no clear D. Germline lookup yields CDR1 SGHNT and CDR2 YYREEE (reference sequence). The CDR3 spans 14 residues. V was trimmed by 2 bases and J by 1 base, leaving 6 bases between them. The CDR3 sequence: CASSFAGNTGELFF. The CDR3 DNA reads as TGTGCCAGCAGCTTTGCAGGGAACACCGGGGAGCTGTTTTTT. Based on the CDR3 plus reference TRBV5-4 and TRBJ2-2, the full variable domain is ETGVTQSPTHLIKTRGQQVTLRCSSQSGHNTVSWYQQALGQGPQFIFQYYREEENGRGNFPPRFSGLQFPNYSSELNVNALELDDSALYLCASSFAGNTGELFFGEGSRLTVL.

The V call is TRBV5-1, the J call TRBJ1-4, with unresolved D. V gave up 0 bases and J gave up 4 bases, with 10 bases separating them. The V gene's germline CDR1 is SGHRS and CDR2 YFSETQ. The CDR3 totals 15 residues. CDR3 region: CASSLAGTDNEKLFF. Written as DNA, the CDR3 is TGCGCCAGCAGCTTGGCCGGCACAGATAATGAAAAACTGTTTTTT.

The J gene is TRBJ2-1, the V gene TRBV25-1; 10 nucleotides line up with TRBD1. Germline-derived CDR1 and CDR2 are MGHDK and SYGVNS. This CDR3 is 14 amino acids long. Unmatched junction bases numbered 3, after V lost 7 bases and J lost 3 bases. The DNA of the CDR3 is TGTGCCAGCATGAGGGACAGGGGCTACAATGAGCAGTTCTTC. This sequence encodes CASMRDRGYNEQFF.